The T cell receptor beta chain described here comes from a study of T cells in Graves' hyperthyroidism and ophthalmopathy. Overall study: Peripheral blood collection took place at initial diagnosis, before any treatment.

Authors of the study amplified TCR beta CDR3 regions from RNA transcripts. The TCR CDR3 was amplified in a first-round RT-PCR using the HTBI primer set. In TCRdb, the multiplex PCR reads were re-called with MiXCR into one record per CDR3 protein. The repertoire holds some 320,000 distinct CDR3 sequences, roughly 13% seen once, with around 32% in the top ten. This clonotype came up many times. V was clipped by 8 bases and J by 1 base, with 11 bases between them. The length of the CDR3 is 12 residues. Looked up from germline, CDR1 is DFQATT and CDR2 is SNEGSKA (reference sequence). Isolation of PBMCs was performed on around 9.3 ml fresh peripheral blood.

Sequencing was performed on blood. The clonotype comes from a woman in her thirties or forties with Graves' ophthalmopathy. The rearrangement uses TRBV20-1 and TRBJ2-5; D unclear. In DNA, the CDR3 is TGCAGTACAGCCGGGTCCCAAGAGACCCAGTACTTC. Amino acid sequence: CSTAGSQETQYF.